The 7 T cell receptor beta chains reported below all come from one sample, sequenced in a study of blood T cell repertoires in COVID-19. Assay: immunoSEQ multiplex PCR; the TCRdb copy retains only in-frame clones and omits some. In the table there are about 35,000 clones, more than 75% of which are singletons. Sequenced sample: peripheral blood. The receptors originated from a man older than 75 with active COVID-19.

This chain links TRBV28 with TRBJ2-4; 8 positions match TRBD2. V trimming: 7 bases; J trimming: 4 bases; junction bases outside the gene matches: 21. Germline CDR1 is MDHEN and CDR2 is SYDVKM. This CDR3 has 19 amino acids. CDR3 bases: TGTGCCAGCAAGCCCCGCAGGGAGGGACGGGAGGGTCAGAAAAACATTCAGTACTTC. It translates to CASKPRREGREGQKNIQYF.

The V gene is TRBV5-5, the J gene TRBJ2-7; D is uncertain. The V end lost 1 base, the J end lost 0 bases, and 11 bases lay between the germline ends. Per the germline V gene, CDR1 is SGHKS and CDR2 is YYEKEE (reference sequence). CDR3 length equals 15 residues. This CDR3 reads CASSLPPPSSYEQYF. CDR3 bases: TGTGCCAGCAGCTTGCCCCCCCCGTCCTCCTACGAGCAGTACTTC.

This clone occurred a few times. CDR3 loop: CATSGQDGQPQHF. The CDR3 nucleotides are TGTGCCACCAGCGGACAGGACGGTCAGCCCCAGCATTTT. The chain combines TRBV19 with TRBJ1-5; TRBD1 matches at 7 bases. With V trimmed by 10 bases and J by 6 bases, 9 bases remained unmatched. CDR1 and CDR2 (germline): LNHDA, SQIVND (reference sequence). This CDR3 comprises 13 residues.

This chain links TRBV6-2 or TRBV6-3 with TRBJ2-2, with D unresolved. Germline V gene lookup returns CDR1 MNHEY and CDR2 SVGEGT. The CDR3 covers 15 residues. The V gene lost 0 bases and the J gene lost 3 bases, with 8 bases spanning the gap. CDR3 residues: CASSYSSSDTGELFF. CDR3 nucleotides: TGTGCCAGCAGTTACTCGTCCTCGGACACCGGGGAGCTGTTTTTT.

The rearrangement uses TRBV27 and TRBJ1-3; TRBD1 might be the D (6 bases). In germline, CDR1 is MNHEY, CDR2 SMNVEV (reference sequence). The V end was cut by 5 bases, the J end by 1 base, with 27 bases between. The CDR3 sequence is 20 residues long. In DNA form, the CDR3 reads TGTGCCAGCAGTACGACCCTGACGAAAGGGACAACGGAATCTGGAAACACCATATATTTT. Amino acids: CASSTTLTKGTTESGNTIYF.

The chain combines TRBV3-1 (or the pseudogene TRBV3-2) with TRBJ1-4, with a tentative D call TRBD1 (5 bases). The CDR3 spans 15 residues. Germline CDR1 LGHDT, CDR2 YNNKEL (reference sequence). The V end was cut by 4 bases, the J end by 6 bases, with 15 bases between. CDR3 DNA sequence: TGTGCCAGCAGCCTAAAAGGGGCCGGCGATGAAAAACTGTTTTTT. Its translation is CASSLKGAGDEKLFF.

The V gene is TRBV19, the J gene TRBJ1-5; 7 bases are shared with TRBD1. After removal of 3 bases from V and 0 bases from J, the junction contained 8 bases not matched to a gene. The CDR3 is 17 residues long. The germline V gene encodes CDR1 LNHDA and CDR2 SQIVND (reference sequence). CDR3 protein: CASSMGRTGHSNQPQHF. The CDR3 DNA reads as TGTGCCAGTAGTATGGGTCGGACAGGTCATAGCAATCAGCCCCAGCATTTT.